This T cell receptor (beta chain) originates from a study of blood T cell repertoires in COVID-19. Study overall: PBMCs, B-cell-depleted T cells, or T cells were the source of the cDNA or gDNA that made up the material.

Participants' own reports of clinical history determined their cohort assignment. The table came from immunoSEQ multiplex PCR; TCRdb's copy has only in-frame clones and leaves some out. The data show fewer than 200,000 clones, about 88% seen once. Germline assignment: CDR1 SEHNR and CDR2 FQNEAQ (reference sequence). Trimming stripped 9 bases from V and 2 bases from J, with 8 bases between. This CDR3 has 13 amino acids. Sequencing input: PBMCs or T cells enriched from blood (not recorded which). The source of this sequence is a woman between 18 and 29 years old who had recovered from COVID-19. The V call is TRBV7-9, the J call TRBJ2-6, with D perhaps TRBD1 (5 bases). Here the CDR3 DNA reads TGTGCCAGTGGGGCGGCTGGGGCCAACGTCCTGACTTTC. Residues: CASGAAGANVLTF. Variable domain in full (rest from reference TRBV7-9 and TRBJ2-6): DTGVSQNPRHKITKRGQNVTFRCDPISEHNRLYWYRQTLGQGPEFLTYFQNEAQLEKSRLLSDRFSAERPKGSFSTLEIQRTEQGDSAMYLCASGAAGANVLTFGAGSRLTVL.